The 5 T cell receptor beta chains given below trace back to one sample, sequenced in a study of cytomegalovirus exposure and HLA in healthy donors. Repertoires were generated with immunoSEQ multiplex PCR, while TCRdb's copy carries only in-frame clones and drops some. The sample includes 210,000 or so clones, around 90% of them seen just once. Sequenced material: PBMCs. The receptor set was obtained from a woman younger than 30 in good health and CMV-seronegative.

The chain carries TRBV7-9 and TRBJ2-1, with 8 bases identical to TRBD2. V lost 0 bases and J lost 2; bases outside the gene matches: 0. The CDR3 sequence is 15 residues long. Germline assignment: CDR1 SEHNR and CDR2 FQNEAQ (reference sequence). This CDR3 reads CASSLAGRAYNEQFF. CDR3 nucleotides: TGTGCCAGCAGCTTAGCCGGGAGGGCCTACAATGAGCAGTTCTTC. Filled out from reference TRBV7-9 and TRBJ2-1, the complete variable domain reads DTGVSQNPRHKITKRGQNVTFRCDPISEHNRLYWYRQTLGQGPEFLTYFQNEAQLEKSRLLSDRFSAERPKGSFSTLEIQRTEQGDSAMYLCASSLAGRAYNEQFFGPGTRLTVL.

This clone has ten or more counts. The gene calls are TRBV6-1 and TRBJ2-5, with 7 bases aligning to TRBD2. Trimming at V came to 1 base and at J to 5 bases, leaving 7 bases not matched to a gene. The CDR3 totals 15 residues. From germline, CDR1 is MNHNS and CDR2 SASEGT. The CDR3 loop is CASSEGGGGMETQYF. The CDR3 region has the DNA TGTGCCAGCAGTGAAGGTGGCGGGGGAATGGAGACCCAGTACTTC.

V usage is TRBV7-3 and J usage is TRBJ1-2, with 12 positions matching TRBD1. The CDR3 consists of 15 residues. CDR1 SGHTA and CDR2 FQGTGA come from the germline V gene. The V gene end was trimmed by 5 bases and the J gene end by 6 bases; junction bases not matched to a gene: 7. CDR3 bases: TGTGCCAGCAGCCTCCTGGGACAGGGGGCTGATGGCTACACCTTC. It is translated as CASSLLGQGADGYTF.

The chain employs TRBV7-3 and TRBJ2-1; tentatively, D is TRBD2 (5 bases). Germline V gene data show CDR1 as SGHTA and CDR2 as FQGTGA. The CDR3 loop spans 16 amino acids. V lost 1 base to trimming and J lost 0 bases, with 10 bases between them. CDR3 protein: CASSLNSDPSYNEQFF. The CDR3 bases are TGTGCCAGCAGCTTAAATAGCGACCCCTCCTACAATGAGCAGTTCTTC.

The chain has TRBV10-3 and TRBJ2-7, with D possibly matching TRBD2 (5 bases). Deletions cut 7 bases from V and 4 bases from J, with 23 bases between. Germline V gives CDR1 ENHRY, CDR2 SYGVKD. The length of the CDR3 is 16 residues. The CDR3 is CAITEDSPGRLYEQYF. The CDR3 DNA reads as TGTGCCATCACCGAGGACTCACCGGGCCGCTTATACGAGCAGTACTTC.